This T cell receptor (beta chain) originates from a study of Graves' ophthalmopathy and Graves' hyperthyroidism. Overall study findings and caveats: Most thyroid-expanded clonotypes exceeding 0.001 frequency were also found in blood.

No ophthalmopathy within 18 months of follow-up signified stable hyperthyroidism. Enrolled hyperthyroidism patients had a new diagnosis, a duration under 2 months, and an age of 18 to 65. The CDR3 is made up of 15 amino acids. CDR1 MNHNS and CDR2 SASEGT come from the germline V gene. A remark on this clonotype: The antigen is not known. A clone one base away is much larger, so this may be a read error.

TCR beta CDR3 amplification used RNA transcripts. The workflow started with a first-round RT-PCR run with HTBI primers and then moved on to a second-round multiplex PCR. TCRdb used MiXCR to reprocess the multiplex PCR reads, holding one entry per CDR3 protein. Of 620,000 or so distinct CDR3 sequences in the sample, 20% to 25% were seen once. The receptor's source is a woman aged 18-29 years with stable Graves' hyperthyroidism. Some clones in this sample may be carry-over from other donors' samples. This sequence joins TRBV6-1 and TRBJ2-7, with TRBD2 matching 9 bases. The specimen sequenced was peripheral blood. CDR3 sequence (DNA): TGTGCCGGCAGTGTGACTAGCGGCTCGGGATACGAGCAGTACTTC. Encoded protein: CAGSVTSGSGYEQYF.